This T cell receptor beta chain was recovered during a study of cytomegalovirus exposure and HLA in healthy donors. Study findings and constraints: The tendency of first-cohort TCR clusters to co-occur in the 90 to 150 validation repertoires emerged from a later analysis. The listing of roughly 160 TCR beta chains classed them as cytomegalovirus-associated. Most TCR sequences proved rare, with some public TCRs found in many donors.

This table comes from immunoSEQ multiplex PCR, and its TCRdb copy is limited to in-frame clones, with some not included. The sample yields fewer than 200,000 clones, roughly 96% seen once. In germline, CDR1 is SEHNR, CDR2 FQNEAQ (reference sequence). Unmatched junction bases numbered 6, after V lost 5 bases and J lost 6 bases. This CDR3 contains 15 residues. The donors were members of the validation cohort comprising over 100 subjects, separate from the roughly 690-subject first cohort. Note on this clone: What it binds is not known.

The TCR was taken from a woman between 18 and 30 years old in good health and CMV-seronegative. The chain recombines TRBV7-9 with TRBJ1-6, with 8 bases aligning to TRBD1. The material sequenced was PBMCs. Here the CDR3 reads CASSPGGQGNSPLHF. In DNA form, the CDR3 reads TGTGCCAGCAGCCCGGGCGGACAGGGTAATTCACCCCTCCACTTT.